This TCR beta chain is drawn from a study of blood T cells in healthy people across ages. The germline V gene has CDR1 SGDLS and CDR2 YYNGEE. V was clipped by 2 bases and J by 7 bases, with 7 bases between them. This CDR3 region has 12 residues. This clonotype was observed a few times. Alongside a J-beta primer mix, a sample-barcoded 5' primer served in a second PCR lasting about 6 to 12 cycles. TCRdb ran MiXCR on the 5' RACE reads and lists one entry per CDR3 protein. The sample lists 700,000 to 950,000 distinct CDR3 sequences; roughly 47% were seen once. Sequencing was done on a sample of blood. The TCR originated in a woman aged 55-75 years in good health. J is TRBJ2-1 and V is TRBV9; unclear D gene. The CDR3 here is CASSVTGNEQFF. CDR3 bases: TGTGCCAGCAGCGTTACCGGGAATGAGCAGTTCTTC. Combining the CDR3 with reference TRBV9 and TRBJ2-1 gives the whole variable domain DSGVTQTPKHLITATGQRVTLRCSPRSGDLSVYWYQQSLDQGLQFLIQYYNGEERAKGNILERFSAQQFPDLHSELNLSSLELGDSALYFCASSVTGNEQFFGPGTRLTVL.